The sample holds many counts of the clone carrying this TCR beta chain. The data were obtained in a study of T cells in Graves' hyperthyroidism and ophthalmopathy. Across the study: Before treatment of any kind, peripheral blood was taken at initial diagnosis.

The PBMCs studied were ones that came from 10 ml fresh peripheral blood. From RNA transcripts, TCR beta CDR3 regions were amplified. The TCR CDR3 first-round RT-PCR relied on the HTBI primer set. One entry per CDR3 protein, called by TCRdb with MiXCR from the multiplex PCR reads. Of around 690,000 distinct CDR3 sequences in the sample, 20% were seen once. Input material: blood. This clonotype originated in a man aged 25-40 years with Graves' ophthalmopathy.

The CDR3 bases are TGTGCCTGGGGGACAGGAACCTACGAGCAGTACTTC. Protein sequence: CAWGTGTYEQYF. V and J are TRBV30 and TRBJ2-7, with 8 bases matching TRBD1. From germline, CDR1 is GTSNPN and CDR2 SVGIG (reference sequence). The CDR3 has 12 residues. With V trimmed by 5 bases and J by 2 bases, 2 bases remained unmatched.